The 32 T cell receptor beta chains in this list originate from one sample, sequenced in a study of regulatory T cells in long-lasting Graves disease. Time point indicated: newly diagnosed GD, antithyroid drugs for less than 3 months. PBMC-derived RNA was used for the TCR library. CDR3-region Arm-PCR and iRepertoire HTBI primers produced the TCR beta libraries. TCRdb recomputed calls from the multiplex PCR reads with MiXCR, one row per CDR3 protein. The table records hundreds of thousands of distinct CDR3 sequences, over 15% of them present only once. These data were also reused for a study on T cells in Graves' hyperthyroidism and ophthalmopathy.

The material was peripheral blood mononuclear cells (PBMCs), obtained at new diagnosis, from a patient treated with antithyroid drugs. The source of these receptors is a man between 35 and 55 years old with Graves disease.

The chain recombines TRBV9 with TRBJ1-4; D is ambiguous. The V gene lost 0 bases and the J gene lost 2 bases, with 8 bases spanning the gap. Germline V lookup: CDR1 SGDLS, CDR2 YYNGEE. The CDR3 covers 15 residues. The CDR3 nucleotides are TGTGCCAGCAGCGTAGCTCCGGTTACTAATGAAAAACTGTTTTTT. Translating gives CASSVAPVTNEKLFF. Using reference TRBV9 and TRBJ1-4 for the parts outside the CDR3, the full variable domain is DSGVTQTPKHLITATGQRVTLRCSPRSGDLSVYWYQQSLDQGLQFLIQYYNGEERAKGNILERFSAQQFPDLHSELNLSSLELGDSALYFCASSVAPVTNEKLFFGSGTQLSVL.

In its sample, this clonotype was seen many times. The chain is built from TRBV30 and TRBJ1-3; 8 positions match TRBD1. This CDR3 comprises 15 residues. Trimming removed 4 bases from V and 3 bases from J; junction bases left unmatched: 8. CDR1 is GTSNPN and CDR2 is SVGIG in the germline V gene (reference sequence). CDR3 sequence (DNA): TGTGCCTGGAACACGGACAGGGCAATTGGAAACACCATATATTTT. As protein: CAWNTDRAIGNTIYF.

In this sample, this clonotype turned up many times. The V call is TRBV5-1, the J call TRBJ2-3; D is unresolved. The V end lost 4 bases, the J end lost 0 bases, and 15 bases lay between the germline ends. Germline V gene sequence: CDR1 SGHRS, CDR2 YFSETQ. The CDR3 contains 16 residues. CDR3 amino acids: CASSPGLAASTDTQYF. The CDR3 bases are TGCGCCAGCAGCCCAGGTCTCGCGGCAAGCACAGATACGCAGTATTTT.

The sample holds many counts of this clonotype. CDR3 nucleotides: TGTGCCAGCAGCCAGCACGGGGGAGTTTTGTATGAGCAGTTCTTC. Amino acid sequence: CASSQHGGVLYEQFF. The chain recombines TRBV13 with TRBJ2-1; TRBD2 is a possible D gene (6 bases). V lost 5 bases and J lost 8, with 19 bases in between. Germline V gene data show CDR1 as PRHDT and CDR2 as FYEKMQ (reference sequence). The CDR3 is 15 residues long. The full variable domain, completed using reference TRBV13 and TRBJ2-1, is AAGVIQSPRHLIKEKRETATLKCYPIPRHDTVYWYQQGPGQDPQFLISFYEKMQSDKGSIPDRFSAQQFSDYHSELNMSSLELGDSALYFCASSQHGGVLYEQFFGPGTRLTVL.

This clonotype was seen repeatedly, ten times or more. The rearrangement links TRBV27 to TRBJ2-7, with TRBD1 as a possible D gene (5 bases). The CDR3 length is 15 residues. V was trimmed by 4 bases and J by 2 bases, leaving 15 bases between them. CDR1 MNHEY and CDR2 SMNVEV come from the germline V gene (reference sequence). The CDR3 here is CASSSYRNRTYEQYF. Written as DNA, the CDR3 is TGTGCCAGCAGTTCCTACAGGAATAGAACCTACGAGCAGTACTTC.

The chain is built from TRBV20-1 and TRBJ1-4, with TRBD1 identical over 7 bases. The CDR3 spans 15 residues. Germline V gives CDR1 DFQATT, CDR2 SNEGSKA (reference sequence). V trimming: 5 bases; J trimming: 3 bases; junction bases outside the gene matches: 9. The CDR3 DNA is TGCAGTGCTCCGGGACAGCCACGAGCTAATGAAAAACTGTTTTTT. It is translated as CSAPGQPRANEKLFF.

This clonotype was seen repeatedly, ten times or more. The genes are TRBV2 and TRBJ2-3; D is undetermined. CDR3 length: 13 residues. Trimming removed 6 bases at V and 2 bases at J, with 9 bases between. Germline V gene sequence: CDR1 SNHLY, CDR2 FYNNEI. CDR3 DNA sequence: TGTGCCAGCAGGGACGGCTACACAGATACGCAGTATTTT. Protein sequence: CASRDGYTDTQYF.

This clonotype was seen more than once but under ten times. The chain couples TRBV4-3 to TRBJ2-3, with D possibly being TRBD2 (5 bases). Per the germline V gene, CDR1 is LGHNA and CDR2 is YSLEER. V lost 3 bases and J 6 bases, leaving 13 bases between the germline ends. The CDR3 is 14 amino acids. CDR3 sequence: CASSQRWELDTQYF. The DNA of the CDR3 is TGCGCCAGCAGCCAGAGGTGGGAGTTGGATACGCAGTATTTT.

This clonotype came up many times. At one end, the junction sequence differs from germline, possibly due to a read error. The chain joins TRBV5-1 to TRBJ1-2, with no clear D. Germline-derived CDR1 and CDR2 are SGHRS and YFSETQ. The CDR3 is made up of 13 amino acids. CDR3 residues: CASSLGRNYGYTF. CDR3 nucleotides: TGTGCCAGCAGCTTGGGTCGAAACTATGGCTACACCTTC.

A few counts support this clonotype. This chain links TRBV5-1 with TRBJ1-4; 7 positions match TRBD1. The junction had 6 bases not matched to a gene; V was cut back by 2 bases and J by 5 bases. CDR1 and CDR2 from the germline V gene are SGHRS and YFSETQ. The CDR3 has 15 residues. The CDR3 protein is CASSFGQAGNEKLFF. In nucleotides, the CDR3 is TGCGCCAGCAGCTTCGGACAGGCGGGGAATGAAAAACTGTTTTTT.

This clonotype was detected many times. The gene calls are TRBV12-3 or TRBV12-4 and TRBJ1-5, with D possibly matching TRBD1 (5 bases). The CDR3 has 14 amino acids. V gave up 5 bases and J gave up 7 bases, with 15 bases separating them. The CDR3 bases are TGTGCCAGCAGTGGAGCCGGGACGAGCCAGCCCCAGCATTTT. Translating gives CASSGAGTSQPQHF.

The J gene is TRBJ2-2, the V gene TRBV18, with 8 bases lining up with TRBD1. The germline CDR1 and CDR2 sequences are KGHSH and LQKENI. Trimming at V came to 6 bases and at J to 1 base, leaving 13 bases not matched to a gene. The length of the CDR3 is 18 residues. The CDR3 bases are TGTGCCAGCTCGCTCCTCCGGGACAGGTCCCAGAACACCGGGGAGCTGTTTTTT. This sequence encodes CASSLLRDRSQNTGELFF.

The chain employs TRBV4-1 and TRBJ1-4; 9 bases line up with TRBD1. CDR3 length equals 16 residues. V lost 3 bases to trimming and J lost 8 bases; unmatched junction nucleotides: 10. Germline CDR1 is MGHRA and CDR2 is YSYEKL. The CDR3 spells CASSQKFRQGEEKLFF. The CDR3 nucleotides are TGCGCCAGCAGCCAGAAGTTTCGACAGGGGGAGGAAAAACTGTTTTTT.

The chain has TRBV20-1 and TRBJ1-5; 7 bases are shared with TRBD1. After removal of 1 base from V and 12 bases from J, the junction contained 12 bases not matched to a gene. This CDR3 has 14 residues. Looked up from germline, CDR1 is DFQATT and CDR2 is SNEGSKA (reference sequence). Here the CDR3 reads CSARGGTEGGLQHF. Here the CDR3 DNA reads TGCAGTGCTAGAGGCGGGACAGAGGGAGGGCTCCAGCATTTT.

Comments on this clonotype: A read error may explain this, as a much larger clone is one base away. This chain links TRBV11-2 with TRBJ1-1, with 10 bases fitting TRBD1. V was pared by 1 base and J by 4 bases, with 3 bases of the junction left unmatched. Per germline, CDR1 SGHAT and CDR2 FQNNGV. The CDR3 consists of 15 residues. CDR3 nucleotide sequence: TGTGCCAGCAGCTTAGTGCGGACAGGGGGCACTGAAGCTTTCTTT. Protein sequence: CASSLVRTGGTEAFF.

Ten or more counts support this clonotype. V and J are TRBV11-3 and TRBJ2-3; D is perhaps TRBD1 (6 bases). Trimming took 1 base from V and 1 from J, leaving 12 bases between them. This CDR3 comprises 16 residues. The V gene's germline CDR1 is SGHNT and CDR2 YENEEA. For the CDR3, the DNA is TGTGCCAGCAGCTTAGGGCTAGACAGGCGCACAGATACGCAGTATTTT. It specifies CASSLGLDRRTDTQYF.

This chain uses TRBV24-1 with TRBJ2-5, with TRBD2 matching over 8 bases. Germline V gene data show CDR1 as KGHDR and CDR2 as SFDVKD. Germline trimming cut 0 bases from V and 7 bases from J; bases unmatched to any gene: 12. This CDR3 spans 17 amino acids. The CDR3 bases are TGTGCCACCAGTGATTTGCGGGAGGGGGATGGTCTGGCGACCCAGTACTTC. Translation: CATSDLREGDGLATQYF.

This clonotype was observed at least ten times. V is TRBV6-1 and J is TRBJ1-3; weak D call: TRBD1 (6 bases). CDR1 and CDR2 (germline): MNHNS, SASEGT. Trimming pared 6 bases from V and 4 bases from J, leaving 16 bases between. This CDR3 spans 15 amino acids. CDR3 sequence: CASRDFGGYGNTIYF. The CDR3 DNA reads as TGTGCCAGCAGGGACTTCGGGGGCTACGGAAACACCATATATTTT.

This clonotype was seen at least ten times. This sequence joins TRBV11-2 and TRBJ2-7; TRBD1 agrees at 9 bases. The CDR3 totals 14 residues. V was pared by 6 bases and J by 2 bases, with 5 bases of the junction left unmatched. From germline, CDR1 is SGHAT and CDR2 FQNNGV. CDR3 bases: TGTGCCAGCAGTTCGGGGACAGGGCCCTACGAGCAGTACTTC. Protein product: CASSSGTGPYEQYF.

V and J are TRBV6-9 and TRBJ1-2; D remains unclear. The CDR3 totals 14 residues. Per germline, CDR1 MNHGY and CDR2 SVAAGI. Trimming removed 3 bases from V and 2 bases from J, with 10 bases in between. CDR3 loop: CASSYATVNYGYTF. CDR3 DNA: TGTGCCAGCAGTTACGCGACGGTAAACTATGGCTACACCTTC.

This chain joins TRBV7-2 and TRBJ1-2; D remains ambiguous. V lost 3 bases and J lost 5, with 7 bases in between. The germline V gene has CDR1 SGHTA and CDR2 FQGNSA. The CDR3 covers 12 residues. CDR3 coding DNA: TGTGCCAGCAGCTTTTTAGGGTATGGCTACACCTTC. As protein: CASSFLGYGYTF.

This chain uses TRBV10-2 with TRBJ2-5; no clear D. Germline values: CDR1 WSHSY, CDR2 SAAADI. V shed 6 bases and J shed 0 bases, with 11 bases lying between them. This CDR3 is 14 amino acids long. The chain's CDR3 is CASSISINQETQYF. The CDR3 bases are TGCGCCAGCAGCATCTCCATCAACCAAGAGACCCAGTACTTC.

The sample holds many counts of this clonotype. The chain combines TRBV6-1 with TRBJ2-3; possibly TRBD2 for D (6 bases). The CDR3 consists of 14 residues. The ends were cut back, 6 bases at V and 2 bases at J, with 12 bases in the middle. Germline CDR1 MNHNS, CDR2 SASEGT. The CDR3 loop reads CASRRAGNTDTQYF. The CDR3 nucleotides read TGTGCCAGCAGGAGGGCGGGGAACACAGATACGCAGTATTTT.

There are many counts of this clonotype. The chain combines TRBV12-3 or TRBV12-4 with TRBJ2-5, with 11 bases lining up with TRBD2. The CDR3 sequence is 15 residues long. The V gene end was trimmed by 4 bases and the J gene end by 5 bases; junction bases not matched to a gene: 6. The CDR3 here is CASSSIAGGRETQYF. As DNA, the CDR3 is TGTGCCAGCAGTTCCATAGCGGGGGGGAGGGAGACCCAGTACTTC.

This clonotype was counted ten times or more. V usage is TRBV10-3 and J usage is TRBJ2-7; 10 bases align to TRBD2. CDR3 size: 14 residues. Trimming took 4 bases from V and 6 from J; bases not matched to a gene: 6. Germline CDR1 reads ENHRY; CDR2 reads SYGVKD. CDR3 residues: CAISGLAGVGEQYF. Here the CDR3 DNA reads TGTGCCATCAGTGGCCTAGCGGGGGTTGGCGAGCAGTACTTC.

This clonotype showed up many times. J is TRBJ2-7 and V is TRBV29-1, with TRBD2 as a possible D gene (6 bases). The V end was cut by 5 bases, the J end by 3 bases, with 8 bases between. The germline V gene has CDR1 SQVTM and CDR2 ANQGSEA. The CDR3 has 11 residues. The CDR3 is CSVSGSYEQYF. CDR3 in DNA: TGCAGCGTTTCCGGGAGCTACGAGCAGTACTTC.

Regarding this clonotype: A read error may explain this, as a much larger clone is one base away. CDR3 sequence (DNA): TGTGCCAGCAGTGAACGGGTGGTATTCCCCCCGTACGAGCAGTTCTTC. This translates into CASSERVVFPPYEQFF. The J gene is TRBJ2-1, the V gene TRBV2; D not resolved. There are 16 residues in the CDR3. Germline V gives CDR1 SNHLY, CDR2 FYNNEI. With 2 bases removed from V and 10 bases from J, the gap between germline ends came to 21 bases.

This clonotype has ten or more counts. The rearrangement links TRBV7-6 to TRBJ2-1, with 7 bases lining up with TRBD2. This CDR3 region has 16 residues. Germline trimming cut 5 bases from V and 3 bases from J; bases unmatched to any gene: 10. Germline lookup yields CDR1 SGHVS and CDR2 FNYEAQ. This CDR3 reads CASSLTSVTLYNEQFF. DNA for the CDR3: TGTGCCAGCAGCCTTACTAGCGTCACCCTCTACAATGAGCAGTTCTTC.

This clonotype was detected a few times. The gene calls are TRBV6-1 and TRBJ2-6; D call uncertain. Germline CDR1 is MNHNS and CDR2 is SASEGT. V was shortened by 6 bases and J by 0 bases, with 9 bases between the two germline ends. The CDR3 is 15 amino acids. CDR3 in DNA: TGTGCCAGCAGCCGAGACAACTCTGGGGCCAACGTCCTGACTTTC. Amino acid sequence: CASSRDNSGANVLTF.

This chain connects TRBV5-1 to TRBJ2-3; D gene uncertain. The V and J ends lost 2 bases and 0 bases respectively, with 4 bases between them. The CDR3 spans 13 residues. Germline V gives CDR1 SGHRS, CDR2 YFSETQ. The CDR3 region has the DNA TGCGCCAGCAGCTTTAGGAGCACAGATACGCAGTATTTT. It is translated as CASSFRSTDTQYF.

Many counts were recorded for this clonotype. The chain combines TRBV12-3 or TRBV12-4 with TRBJ1-1; no reliable D call. V lost 6 bases and J 1 base, leaving 12 bases between the germline ends. The CDR3 has 14 amino acids. The chain's CDR3 is CASSLWGWNTEAFF. The CDR3 DNA is TGTGCCAGCAGCTTGTGGGGATGGAACACTGAAGCTTTCTTT.

V and J are TRBV7-8 and TRBJ2-5, with a tentative D call TRBD2 (6 bases). The germline gives CDR1 SGHVS, CDR2 FQNEAQ. CDR3 size: 17 residues. V shed 4 bases and J shed 0 bases, with 18 bases lying between them. CDR3 sequence reads: CASSWGPSATDQETQYF. The CDR3 region has the DNA TGTGCCAGCAGCTGGGGCCCTAGCGCGACTGACCAAGAGACCCAGTACTTC.